The 27 T cell receptor beta chains below were found in one sample sequenced in a study of shared clonotypes between healthy human individuals (dated by TCRdb to the early 2020s). Libraries were built with the immunoSEQ multiplex PCR assay. TCRdb limited this immuneACCESS table to in-frame rearrangements with V and J called. A share of clones is missing; checked studies link under half to unresolved V genes, and the rest is unexplained. This sample has roughly 2.1 million clones in its table, and roughly 91% of those were observed once. Jointly, the top ten make up about 1.8% of the sample. For the CD8 naive samples, CD45RO-negative cells were positively selected for CCR7, yielding a CD45RA+CCR7+ population from which TemRA cells were excluded. The source material was naive CD8+ T cells from PBMCs. This specimen's cell subset or site label, interpreted: CD45RA+CCR7+. These receptors were obtained from a man aged 18-30 years in good health. Some clones in this sample may be carry-over from other donors' samples.

The chain has TRBV5-8 and TRBJ2-7; TRBD1 is a possible D gene (5 bases). CDR1 is SGHTS, CDR2 YDEGEE, per germline. The V end was cut by 4 bases, the J end by 4 bases, with 18 bases between. This CDR3 region has 15 residues. In nucleotides, the CDR3 is TGTGCCAGCAGCGGGCGGACACGGGTGGGGTACGAGCAGTACTTC. Translated, it gives CASSGRTRVGYEQYF.

This chain links TRBV5-1 with TRBJ2-3; D is uncertain. Germline V CDR1 and CDR2: SGHRS, YFSETQ. The V end was cut by 0 bases, the J end by 3 bases, with 20 bases between. CDR3 length: 18 residues. CDR3 bases: TGCGCCAGCAGCTTGGCCTTAGTTAAGCGCCCGGTAACAGATACGCAGTATTTT. Translating gives CASSLALVKRPVTDTQYF.

This clone was found once. The J gene is TRBJ2-7, the V gene TRBV27; 8 bases are a match to TRBD1. J lost 5 bases, V lost 4 bases, and 13 bases had no gene match. The CDR3 is made up of 16 amino acids. Germline CDR1 MNHEY, CDR2 SMNVEV (reference sequence). The CDR3 nucleotides read TGTGCCAGCAGTTCATCCGCCGGGACAGGCATCGACGAGCAGTACTTC. Translated, it gives CASSSSAGTGIDEQYF.

This sequence joins TRBV28 and TRBJ1-2; no definite D call. The CDR3 runs 9 residues. With 3 bases removed from V and 13 bases from J, the gap between germline ends came to 6 bases. Germline CDR1 and CDR2: MDHEN and SYDVKM. The CDR3 nucleotides are TGTGCCAGCAGTTTGCCGCTCACCTTC. Protein: CASSLPLTF.

CDR3 in DNA: TGCAGCGTTGAATCCTGGGGTCGAGAGGCGGTAGAGATTTATGGCTACACCTTC. Its protein product is CSVESWGREAVEIYGYTF. The rearrangement links TRBV29-1 to TRBJ1-2; D gene unclear. Trimming shortened V by 2 bases and J by 5 bases, and 27 bases separated the two germline ends. The CDR3 totals 18 residues. Germline CDR1 reads SQVTM; CDR2 reads ANQGSEA.

The J gene is TRBJ2-7, the V gene TRBV7-9; TRBD1 agrees at 7 bases. CDR1 and CDR2 from the germline V gene are SEHNR and FQNEAQ (reference sequence). This CDR3 has 14 residues. V lost 5 bases and J lost 6; bases outside the gene matches: 10. For the CDR3, the DNA is TGTGCCAGCAGCGGACAAGGACAGGACGTCGAGCAGTACTTC. Protein product: CASSGQGQDVEQYF.

The chain links TRBV28 to TRBJ1-5; 11 bases line up with TRBD1. V was clipped by 2 bases and J by 4 bases; unmatched bases: 4. This CDR3 comprises 16 residues. Germline V gene lookup returns CDR1 MDHEN and CDR2 SYDVKM. CDR3 protein: CASSLGTGGYNQPQHF. Written as DNA, the CDR3 is TGTGCCAGCAGTTTAGGGACAGGGGGATATAATCAGCCCCAGCATTTT.

The V and J genes are TRBV27 and TRBJ2-7, with TRBD1 matching over 9 bases. Germline V lookup: CDR1 MNHEY, CDR2 SMNVEV (reference sequence). The CDR3 contains 15 residues. The V and J ends lost 5 bases and 2 bases, in that order; junction bases with no gene match: 7. In nucleotides, the CDR3 is TGTGCCAGCAGTGGACGGGACAGGGAAACCTACGAGCAGTACTTC. Protein sequence: CASSGRDRETYEQYF.

This rearrangement joins TRBV25-1 to TRBJ1-2; 8 nucleotides line up with TRBD1. The junction had 16 bases not matched to a gene; V was cut back by 10 bases and J by 3 bases. CDR1 MGHDK and CDR2 SYGVNS come from the germline V gene. The CDR3 length is 16 residues. The CDR3 DNA sequence: TGTGCCAATCCCCGGCAGGGGGCCCCGAACGACTATGGCTACACCTTC. The encoded protein is CANPRQGAPNDYGYTF.

V usage is TRBV5-6 and J usage is TRBJ2-7; TRBD1 matches 9 bases. There are 17 residues in the CDR3. Germline V gene data show CDR1 as SGHDT and CDR2 as YYEEEE. The trim removed 0 bases at V and 2 bases at J, leaving 9 bases unmatched. In nucleotides, the CDR3 is TGTGCCAGCAGCTTGGTGGGACAGGGTATGAGTCCCTACGAGCAGTACTTC. This sequence encodes CASSLVGQGMSPYEQYF. The entire variable domain, with the rest obtained from reference TRBV5-6 and TRBJ2-7, is as follows: DAGVTQSPTHLIKTRGQQVTLRCSPKSGHDTVSWYQQALGQGPQFIFQYYEEEERQRGNFPDRFSGHQFPNYSSELNVNALLLGDSALYLCASSLVGQGMSPYEQYFGPGTRLTVT.

V and J are TRBV7-8 and TRBJ1-1; a possible D gene is TRBD1 (5 bases). CDR3 length: 15 amino acids. The V and J ends lost 1 base and 3 bases respectively, with 12 bases between them. The germline CDR1 and CDR2 sequences are SGHVS and FQNEAQ. The CDR3 coding sequence is TGTGCCAGCAGCTTAGTTATACTCAGGGACACTGAAGCTTTCTTT. Protein sequence: CASSLVILRDTEAFF.

The rearrangement links TRBV11-2 to TRBJ1-2, with D hard to call. Trimming removed 4 bases at V and 13 bases at J, with 19 bases between. Germline CDR1 is SGHAT and CDR2 is FQNNGV. The CDR3 has 13 amino acids. The CDR3 sequence: CASSSWVTEAVTF. The CDR3 nucleotides are TGTGCCAGCAGCTCCTGGGTAACAGAGGCGGTCACCTTC. Supplemented by reference TRBV11-2 and TRBJ1-2, the full variable domain reads EAGVAQSPRYKIIEKRQSVAFWCNPISGHATLYWYQQILGQGPKLLIQFQNNGVVDDSQLPKDRFSAERLKGVDSTLKIQPAKLEDSAVYLCASSSWVTEAVTFGSGTRLTVV.

The V gene is TRBV5-4, the J gene TRBJ2-7; the D gene is possibly TRBD2 (5 bases). This CDR3 has 15 amino acids. Germline-derived CDR1 and CDR2 are SGHNT and YYREEE (reference sequence). Trimming stripped 4 bases from V and 4 bases from J, with 18 bases between. The CDR3 region has the DNA TGTGCCAGCAGCCCCGGGGTAGGAGATTCTTACGAGCAGTACTTC. It codes for CASSPGVGDSYEQYF.

The chain couples TRBV19 to TRBJ2-7, with TRBD1 as a possible D gene (6 bases). Trimming cost V 11 bases and J 3 bases, with 17 bases left between them. The CDR3 consists of 13 residues. From germline, CDR1 is LNHDA and CDR2 SQIVND (reference sequence). DNA for the CDR3: TGTGCCTCCCGGGACAAGGGCTTCTACGAGCAGTACTTC. It codes for CASRDKGFYEQYF.

This chain's CDR3 is CATSRDISYEQYF. In nucleotides, the CDR3 is TGTGCCACCAGCAGAGATATATCCTACGAGCAGTACTTC. This rearrangement joins TRBV15 to TRBJ2-7; no firm D call. CDR3 length equals 13 residues. Germline lookup yields CDR1 LNHNV and CDR2 YYDKDF (reference sequence). V was clipped by 0 bases and J by 1 base, with 4 bases between them.

This rearrangement joins TRBV7-6 to TRBJ2-1; no clear D. The CDR3 consists of 18 residues. Germline loops: CDR1 SGHVS, CDR2 FNYEAQ. Trimming took 3 bases from V and 0 from J, leaving 18 bases between them. As DNA, the CDR3 is TGTGCCAGCAGCTTGGTAGGAGCCTCTAATAGCTCCTACAATGAGCAGTTCTTC. Amino acid sequence: CASSLVGASNSSYNEQFF.

J is TRBJ2-2 and V is TRBV27; no definite D call. The V and J ends lost 5 bases and 4 bases respectively, with 8 bases between them. CDR3 length: 13 amino acids. CDR1 is MNHEY and CDR2 is SMNVEV in the germline V gene (reference sequence). The CDR3 reads CASSPSITGELFF. The CDR3 DNA reads as TGTGCCAGCAGTCCCTCGATCACCGGGGAGCTGTTTTTT.

CDR3 amino acids: CASSIAQDYYGYTF. CDR3 nucleotides: TGTGCCAGTAGTATAGCCCAGGACTACTATGGCTACACCTTC. This chain uses TRBV19 with TRBJ1-2; D call uncertain. The CDR3 loop spans 14 amino acids. V dropped 1 base and J dropped 3 bases, with 9 bases sitting between them. The germline V gene has CDR1 LNHDA and CDR2 SQIVND (reference sequence).

In DNA form, the CDR3 reads TGTGCCAGTAGTTTACGGCGGGAGTTTGGATACAATGAGCAGTTCTTC. Its protein product is CASSLRREFGYNEQFF. The rearrangement joins TRBV19 to TRBJ2-1; TRBD2 matches 7 bases. Germline CDR1 reads LNHDA; CDR2 reads SQIVND (reference sequence). The CDR3 extends over 16 amino acids. Trimming removed 5 bases from V and 4 bases from J; junction bases left unmatched: 11.

This chain connects TRBV13 to TRBJ2-3; TRBD1 matches at 10 bases. CDR1 is PRHDT and CDR2 is FYEKMQ in the germline V gene (reference sequence). This CDR3 has 16 residues. V gave up 3 bases and J gave up 1 base; unmatched junction bases: 4. CDR3 sequence reads: CASSFSGTGGTDTQYF. Here the CDR3 DNA reads TGTGCCAGCAGCTTCAGTGGGACAGGGGGCACAGATACGCAGTATTTT.

The chain combines TRBV5-1 with TRBJ2-7; D may be TRBD1 or TRBD2 (5 bases each). The CDR3 is 12 amino acids. Between the trimmed V and J ends, which lost 4 bases and 6 bases, there was a span of 11 bases. Per the germline V gene, CDR1 is SGHRS and CDR2 is YFSETQ. The CDR3 protein is CASSPTGLEQYF. CDR3 coding DNA: TGCGCCAGCAGCCCCACAGGACTCGAGCAGTACTTC.

This sequence joins TRBV4-2 and TRBJ2-7; D may be TRBD2 (6 bases). Germline CDR1 and CDR2: LGHNA and YNFKEQ. Trimming shortened V by 6 bases and J by 5 bases, and 17 bases separated the two germline ends. CDR3 length equals 14 residues. This chain's CDR3 is CASSLGAGSDEQYF. DNA of the CDR3: TGTGCCAGCAGTCTCGGTGCGGGGAGTGACGAGCAGTACTTC.

The chain has TRBV13 and TRBJ2-1; 10 nucleotides match TRBD2. This CDR3 is built from 17 residues. Germline V gene sequence: CDR1 PRHDT, CDR2 FYEKMQ (reference sequence). After removal of 0 bases from V and 8 bases from J, the junction contained 10 bases not matched to a gene. CDR3 sequence: CASSLGEAGGPWDEQFF. DNA for the CDR3: TGTGCCAGCAGCTTAGGCGAAGCGGGAGGGCCATGGGATGAGCAGTTCTTC. The full variable domain, in which reference TRBV13 and TRBJ2-1 provide the parts outside the CDR3, is AAGVIQSPRHLIKEKRETATLKCYPIPRHDTVYWYQQGPGQDPQFLISFYEKMQSDKGSIPDRFSAQQFSDYHSELNMSSLELGDSALYFCASSLGEAGGPWDEQFFGPGTRLTVL.

The gene calls are TRBV6-6 and TRBJ2-3; possible D gene TRBD2, 5 bases. CDR1 MNHNY and CDR2 SVGAGI come from the germline V gene (reference sequence). V lost 0 bases, J lost 4 bases, and 14 bases lay in between. CDR3 length: 16 residues. In DNA, the CDR3 is TGTGCCAGCAGTTACTCGGTCGGGGTAGAGCCAGATACGCAGTATTTT. Residues: CASSYSVGVEPDTQYF.

This chain joins TRBV28 and TRBJ2-5; the D gene is possibly TRBD1 (6 bases). The V end lost 7 bases, the J end lost 0 bases, and 6 bases lay between the germline ends. The germline gives CDR1 MDHEN, CDR2 SYDVKM. This CDR3 region has 12 residues. The CDR3 here is CASTGDQETQYF. Here the CDR3 DNA reads TGTGCCAGCACAGGGGACCAAGAGACCCAGTACTTC. Based on the CDR3 plus reference TRBV28 and TRBJ2-5, the full variable domain is DVKVTQSSRYLVKRTGEKVFLECVQDMDHENMFWYRQDPGLGLRLIYFSYDVKMKEKGDIPEGYSVSREKKERFSLILESASTNQTSMYLCASTGDQETQYFGPGTRLLVL.

The rearrangement uses TRBV27 and TRBJ2-1; 7 bases align to TRBD2. J was trimmed by 6 bases and V by 10 bases; bases with no gene match: 9. The germline V gene encodes CDR1 MNHEY and CDR2 SMNVEV (reference sequence). The CDR3 totals 13 residues. The CDR3 coding sequence is TGTGCCACCGAGACTAGCAGCCCCAATGAGCAGTTCTTC. This translates into CATETSSPNEQFF.

The rearrangement joins TRBV10-2 to TRBJ1-4; D uncertain. Looked up from germline, CDR1 is WSHSY and CDR2 is SAAADI. CDR3 length: 16 amino acids. Trimming removed 0 bases from V and 3 bases from J, with 11 bases in between. The CDR3 region has the DNA TGCGCCAGCAGTGAGTCGAACGGTTTAGCTAATGAAAAACTGTTTTTT. Translating gives CASSESNGLANEKLFF.